This T cell receptor beta chain appears in the sequencing data of a study of cytomegalovirus exposure and HLA in healthy donors. General study findings and limits: Cytomegalovirus-associated TCR beta chains were listed, numbering 150 to 200. Across HLA loci, a later analysis found differing TCR association rates, with DRB1 most and HLA-C fewest.

With 3 bases clipped from V and 4 bases from J, the junction kept 5 bases outside the gene matches. There are 15 residues in the CDR3. Germline lookup yields CDR1 SNHLY and CDR2 FYNNEI. Points on this clone: What it binds is not known.

In the PCR, 60 Vbeta and 13 Jbeta primers were used. Study processing details: An analysis performed later counted about 80 million unique TCR beta chains (roughly 11 million of them shared). Generated by immunoSEQ multiplex PCR, the TCRdb table keeps only in-frame clones and is missing some. Clone size and V and J calls were adopted from that table, with D and trimming inferred from the DNA. The sample gives 150,000 to 200,000 clones, roughly 80% of which show up once; about 3.5% is in the top ten. Although they were nominally healthy when sampled, donors likely had unrecorded immune exposures. The chain employs TRBV2 and TRBJ2-5; 10 bases are a match to TRBD2. Sequencing used PBMCs. The clonotype was recovered from a man between 35 and 55 years old in good health and CMV-seropositive. CDR3 nucleotides: TGTGCCAGCAGTGAGGGGCTAGCGGGAGTAGAGACCCAGTACTTC. As protein: CASSEGLAGVETQYF.